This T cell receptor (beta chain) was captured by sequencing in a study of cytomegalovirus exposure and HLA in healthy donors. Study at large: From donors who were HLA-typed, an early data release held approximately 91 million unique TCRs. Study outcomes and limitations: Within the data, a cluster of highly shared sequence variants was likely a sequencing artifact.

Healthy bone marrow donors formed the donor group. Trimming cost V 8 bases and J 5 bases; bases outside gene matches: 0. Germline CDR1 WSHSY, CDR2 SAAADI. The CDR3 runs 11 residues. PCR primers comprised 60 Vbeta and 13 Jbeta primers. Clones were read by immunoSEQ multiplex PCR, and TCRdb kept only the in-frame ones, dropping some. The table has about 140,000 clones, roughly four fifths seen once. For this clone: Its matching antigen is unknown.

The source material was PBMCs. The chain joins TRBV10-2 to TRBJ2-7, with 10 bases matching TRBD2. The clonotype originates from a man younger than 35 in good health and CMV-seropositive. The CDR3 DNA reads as TGCGCCAGCGGGACTAGCGACGAGCAGTACTTC. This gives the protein CASGTSDEQYF.